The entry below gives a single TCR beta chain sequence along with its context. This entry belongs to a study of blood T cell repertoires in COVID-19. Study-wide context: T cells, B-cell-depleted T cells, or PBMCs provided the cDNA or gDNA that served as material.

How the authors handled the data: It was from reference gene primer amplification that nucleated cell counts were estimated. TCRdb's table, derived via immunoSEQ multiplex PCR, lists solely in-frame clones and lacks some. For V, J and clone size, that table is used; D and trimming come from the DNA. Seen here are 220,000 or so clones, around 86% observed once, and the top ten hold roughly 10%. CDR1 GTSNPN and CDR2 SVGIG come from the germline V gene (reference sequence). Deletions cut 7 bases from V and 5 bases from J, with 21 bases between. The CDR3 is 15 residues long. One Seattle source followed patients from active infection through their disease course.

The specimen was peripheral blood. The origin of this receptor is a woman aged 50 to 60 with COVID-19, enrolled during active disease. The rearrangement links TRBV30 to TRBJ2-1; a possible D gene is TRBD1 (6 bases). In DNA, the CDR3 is TGTGCCTTCCTACCAACAGGGCTGGGGCACAATGAGCAGTTCTTC. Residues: CAFLPTGLGHNEQFF.